This T cell receptor beta chain was found in a study of shared clonotypes between healthy human individuals. The V gene's germline CDR1 is SGDLS and CDR2 YYNGEE. Trimming cost V 3 bases and J 5 bases, with 14 bases left between them. The CDR3 is 14 amino acids. A single count supports this clone. Sequenced by immunoSEQ multiplex PCR; TCRdb stores in-frame clones only, minus some. This sample carries 2 million to 2.5 million clones, 85% to 95% of them seen once, and the ten largest clones take approximately 0.41%. Sequencing was done on a sample of naive CD4+ T cells from PBMCs. The subset was: CD45RA+ positively selected. The genes are TRBV9 and TRBJ2-5; tentatively, D is TRBD2 (6 bases). The source of this sequence is a man between 18 and 35 years old in good health. Some clones in this sample may be carry-over from other donors' samples. CDR3 bases: TGTGCCAGCAGCGAGGGACTTCTGAGGGAGACCCAGTACTTC. It codes for CASSEGLLRETQYF.